This TCR beta chain emerged from a study of shared clonotypes between healthy human individuals. Sequenced by immunoSEQ multiplex PCR; TCRdb stores in-frame clones only, minus some. In the table there are roughly 2.5 million clones, around nine tenths of which are singletons. The germline V gene encodes CDR1 MDHEN and CDR2 SYDVKM. The CDR3 covers 14 residues. V lost 2 bases and J lost 8; bases outside the gene matches: 5. The sequence derives from a man younger than 35 in good health. The V gene is TRBV28, the J gene TRBJ1-2; TRBD1 matches at 10 bases. The sequencing input was naive CD4+ T cells sorted from blood. Subset specified: CD45RA+ positively selected. This chain's CDR3 is CASSLRQGALGYTF. CDR3 nucleotides: TGTGCCAGCAGTTTACGACAGGGGGCCTTGGGCTACACCTTC.